Here is one T cell receptor (beta chain) with its context. Antigen unknown. The entry originates in a study of cytomegalovirus exposure and HLA in healthy donors. The study, taken as a whole, reports: The study found most TCR sequences rare, yet found some public TCRs in many donors. When the data were analyzed later, several of the most significant clusters appeared to be linked to common viral pathogens.

Vbeta (60) and Jbeta (13) primers were used in the PCR. Clones were sequenced by immunoSEQ multiplex PCR, and TCRdb holds only the in-frame ones, with some missing. The sample lists approximately 150,000 clones; 75% to 90% were seen once. The CDR3 runs to 13 residues. V lost 0 bases, J lost 2 bases, and 4 bases lay in between. The V gene's germline CDR1 is SGHVS and CDR2 FNYEAQ. Sequencing was carried out using PBMCs. The sequence was obtained from a male donor in good health and CMV-seronegative. J is TRBJ1-1 and V is TRBV7-6; D unresolved. This CDR3 is CASSLAPNTEAFF. CDR3 DNA: TGTGCCAGCAGCTTAGCTCCTAACACTGAAGCTTTCTTT.